This entry concerns a single TCR beta chain. Its target is unknown. The sample originates from a study of CD8+ T cells in alopecia areata. This CDR3 comprises 13 residues. Germline V gene sequence: CDR1 SQVTM, CDR2 ANQGSEA. Unmatched junction bases numbered 0, after V lost 4 bases and J lost 0 bases. Lesional scalp punch biopsies and peripheral blood came from alopecia areata patients. Study-level points and caveats: Across lesional scalp, and particularly alopecia totalis/universalis, clonality surpassed that of normal scalp. Relative to mice, TCR sharing across patients was less clear, a difference possibly HLA-related.

The sequencing template was cDNA reverse transcribed from extracted RNA. The data were produced by immunoSEQ multiplex PCR, yet TCRdb's version contains in-frame clones alone and is incomplete. The sample holds approximately 30,000 clones, around 59% seen once. The source material was NKG2D-high CD8+ T cells sorted from blood. The clonotype originates from a human donor with alopecia areata. The chain recombines TRBV29-1 with TRBJ2-1, with 7 nucleotides matching TRBD2. The CDR3 here is CSVAGGSYNEQFF. CDR3 in DNA: TGCAGCGTTGCGGGGGGCTCCTACAATGAGCAGTTCTTC.